This note documents a single T cell receptor (beta chain) sequence. What it binds is not known. From the reads, TCRdb called clonotypes with MiXCR, one entry per CDR3 protein. The sample lists 60,000 to 75,000 distinct CDR3 sequences; under 25% were seen once. This CDR3 region has 15 residues. Germline values: CDR1 SGHKS, CDR2 YYEKEE (reference sequence). The V gene lost 3 bases and the J gene lost 0 bases, with 9 bases spanning the gap. This record belongs to a study of T cell repertoires in cytomegalovirus infection. The TCR comes from a human donor in good health (CMV status not recorded). Some clones in this sample may be carry-over from other donors' samples. The material sequenced was PBMCs, sequenced either directly or after in vitro stimulation (not recorded which). The chain joins TRBV5-5 to TRBJ2-2, with a weak D call TRBD2 (6 bases). The CDR3 is CASSSLAPNTGELFF. The CDR3 nucleotides read TGTGCCAGCAGCTCACTAGCACCGAACACCGGGGAGCTGTTTTTT.